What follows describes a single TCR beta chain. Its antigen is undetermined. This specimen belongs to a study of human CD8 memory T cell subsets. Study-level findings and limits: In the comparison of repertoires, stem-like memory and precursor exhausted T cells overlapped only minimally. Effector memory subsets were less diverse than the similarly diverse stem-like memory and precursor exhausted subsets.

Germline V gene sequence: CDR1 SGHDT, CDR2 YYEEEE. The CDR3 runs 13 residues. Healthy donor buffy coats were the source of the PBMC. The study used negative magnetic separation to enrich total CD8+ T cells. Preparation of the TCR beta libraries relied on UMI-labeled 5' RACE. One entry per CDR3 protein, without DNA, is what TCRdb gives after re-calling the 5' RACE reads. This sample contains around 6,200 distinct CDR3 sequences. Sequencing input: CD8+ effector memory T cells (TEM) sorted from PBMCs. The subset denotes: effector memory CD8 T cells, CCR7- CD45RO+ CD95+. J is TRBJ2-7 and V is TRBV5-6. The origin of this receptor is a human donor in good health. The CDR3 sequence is CASSIGMYEEQYF.